This T cell receptor (beta chain) originates from a study of cytomegalovirus exposure and HLA in healthy donors. Overall study findings and caveats: V segments that were indistinguishable, TRBV6-2 and TRBV6-3 among them, were omitted from analysis. Later analysis showed TCR association rates varying by HLA locus, highest for DRB1 and lowest for HLA-C. Earlier analysis found most TCR beta V segments productive about 87% or about 30% of the time.

In the case of this clone: Its antigen is unknown.

The V segment lost 2 bases and the J segment 0 bases; nucleotides outside the gene matches: 7. The germline V gene has CDR1 SGHNT and CDR2 YYREEE (reference sequence). The CDR3 spans 17 residues. Primers included in the PCR were 60 Vbeta and 13 Jbeta primers. Profiled with immunoSEQ multiplex PCR; TCRdb holds only in-frame clones, not every one. The sample holds fewer than 200,000 clones, approximately 67% seen once. The chain recombines TRBV5-4 with TRBJ1-3; TRBD1 matches at 8 bases. This clonotype originated in a young woman in good health and CMV-seropositive. Sample: PBMCs. In DNA, the CDR3 is TGTGCCAGCAGCTTTACCGGGACAGGACGCTCTGGAAACACCATATATTTT. Translated, it gives CASSFTGTGRSGNTIYF. Based on the CDR3 plus reference TRBV5-4 and TRBJ1-3, the full variable domain is ETGVTQSPTHLIKTRGQQVTLRCSSQSGHNTVSWYQQALGQGPQFIFQYYREEENGRGNFPPRFSGLQFPNYSSELNVNALELDDSALYLCASSFTGTGRSGNTIYFGEGSWLTVV.